Listed here are 15 T cell receptor beta chains from one sample, sequenced in a study of CD8 T cells in ankylosing spondylitis. Findings and caveats of the study: Made up of several highly homologous variants, a TCR beta motif appeared characteristic of ankylosing spondylitis blood.

TCRdb passed the 5' RACE reads through MiXCR, listing each CDR3 protein once. The sample shows 470,000 or so distinct CDR3 sequences, 26% of them seen only once. These TCRs are of unknown antigen specificity. The sample taken for sequencing was blood, either unsorted or a sorted T cell fraction (not recorded which). The receptors here all came from a male donor with ankylosing spondylitis.

This clonotype was observed a handful of times. CDR3 sequence reads: CASSLEGAGVNEQYF. CDR3 DNA sequence: TGCGCCAGCAGCTTGGAAGGAGCGGGAGTGAACGAGCAGTACTTC. This chain links TRBV5-1 with TRBJ2-7, with 8 bases identical to TRBD2. The CDR3 consists of 15 residues. Trimming at V came to 0 bases and at J to 5 bases, leaving 7 bases not matched to a gene. CDR1 and CDR2 (germline): SGHRS, YFSETQ.

J is TRBJ1-1 and V is TRBV29-1, with D unresolved. This CDR3 is 15 amino acids long. V lost 4 bases to trimming and J lost 3 bases, with 18 bases between them. Germline V lookup: CDR1 SQVTM, CDR2 ANQGSEA. DNA of the CDR3: TGCAGCGTTGTCCGCTCGGAGGGCGGGTACACTGAAGCTTTCTTT. Its translation is CSVVRSEGGYTEAFF.

This clonotype was recorded a few times. This sequence joins TRBV30 and TRBJ2-1, with a possible D match to TRBD1 (5 bases). The CDR3 covers 16 residues. Germline V gene data show CDR1 as GTSNPN and CDR2 as SVGIG (reference sequence). The V end was cut by 0 bases, the J end by 7 bases, with 19 bases between. Here the CDR3 DNA reads TGTGCCTGGAGTGTACGCGGCAGGGTATTGGGGAATGAGCAGTTCTTC. Translated: CAWSVRGRVLGNEQFF.

This clonotype came up once. A read error may be the cause here, since a much bigger clone is one base away. The rearrangement joins TRBV24-1 to TRBJ2-1; D not certain. Germline V gene lookup returns CDR1 KGHDR and CDR2 SFDVKD. This CDR3 comprises 15 residues. The CDR3 region is CSTSAGRVPYNEQFF. DNA for the CDR3: TGTTCCACCAGTGCTGGACGCGTCCCCTACAATGAGCAGTTCTTC.

The chain combines TRBV12-3 or TRBV12-4 with TRBJ1-2; 9 bases map to TRBD1. V lost 5 bases and J lost 7; bases outside the gene matches: 11. There are 15 residues in the CDR3. In nucleotides, the CDR3 is TGTGCCAGCAGTCCCTATGCCGGGACAGGGCGTGGCTACACCTTC. Protein product: CASSPYAGTGRGYTF.

The chain employs TRBV20-1 and TRBJ2-1; 7 nucleotides align to TRBD2. The ends lost 6 bases at V and 4 bases at J; junction bases unmatched: 9. The V gene's germline CDR1 is DFQATT and CDR2 SNEGSKA (reference sequence). The CDR3 sequence is 14 residues long. The chain's CDR3 is CSAESGEGYNEQFF. CDR3 nucleotides: TGCAGTGCCGAATCCGGGGAGGGGTACAATGAGCAGTTCTTC.

CDR3 in amino acids: CASSRDIRYEQYV. Here the CDR3 DNA reads TGTGCCAGCAGTCGGGACATCCGCTACGAGCAGTACGTC. The gene calls are TRBV6-2 or TRBV6-3 and TRBJ2-7; tentatively, D is TRBD1 (6 bases). Germline V gives CDR1 MNHEY, CDR2 SVGEGT. V gave up 5 bases and J gave up 3 bases, with 11 bases separating them. The CDR3 is 13 residues long.

This clonotype has a count of ten or more. This chain uses TRBV5-1 with TRBJ2-1; 9 nucleotides agree with TRBD1. The junction had 16 bases not matched to a gene; V was cut back by 8 bases and J by 7 bases. CDR1 and CDR2 from the germline V gene are SGHRS and YFSETQ. The CDR3 has 16 residues. The CDR3 protein is CASYKTGGASQNEQFF. The DNA of the CDR3 is TGCGCCAGTTATAAAACAGGGGGCGCTTCCCAGAATGAGCAGTTCTTC.

This clonotype has more than one count but fewer than ten. The chain recombines TRBV12-3 or TRBV12-4 with TRBJ2-3, with D possibly matching TRBD2 (5 bases). This CDR3 has 14 amino acids. The germline V and J ends were trimmed by 1 base and 5 bases, with 10 bases remaining between them. This CDR3 is CASSLGIEGDTQYF. As DNA, the CDR3 is TGTGCCAGCAGTTTAGGCATAGAGGGAGATACGCAGTATTTT.

This sequence joins TRBV5-1 and TRBJ2-3, with 9 bases identical to TRBD2. Unmatched junction bases numbered 4, after V lost 5 bases and J lost 6 bases. The germline CDR1 and CDR2 sequences are SGHRS and YFSETQ. The CDR3 has 13 residues. Here the CDR3 reads CASRGLASDTQYF. The CDR3 DNA is TGCGCCAGCAGGGGACTAGCATCCGATACGCAGTATTTT.

Written as DNA, the CDR3 is TGTGCCAGCAGTGCCCCGGGGGGCTTGAGCACTGAAGCTTTCTTT. This encodes CASSAPGGLSTEAFF. J is TRBJ1-1 and V is TRBV9, with D maybe TRBD1 (6 bases). V was clipped by 5 bases and J by 4 bases, with 18 bases between them. CDR3 length equals 15 residues. The germline CDR1 and CDR2 sequences are SGDLS and YYNGEE.

This chain connects TRBV18 to TRBJ1-3; no definite D call. The CDR3 runs to 15 residues. The germline gives CDR1 KGHSH, CDR2 LQKENI. Trimming took 3 bases from V and 0 from J, leaving 9 bases between them. The CDR3 reads CASSPTSVSGNTIYF. The CDR3 DNA reads TGTGCCAGCTCACCGACATCTGTCTCTGGAAACACCATATATTTT.

This clonotype was observed a few times. The V and J genes are TRBV20-1 and TRBJ2-2; D uncertain. Trimming left V 3 bases short and J 3 bases short, with 5 bases between. This CDR3 spans 12 amino acids. Per the germline V gene, CDR1 is DFQATT and CDR2 is SNEGSKA (reference sequence). The CDR3 DNA is TGCAGTGCTAGGCAATACACCGGGGAGCTGTTTTTT. It codes for CSARQYTGELFF.

V and J are TRBV29-1 and TRBJ1-2, with a possible D match to TRBD1 (5 bases). Trimming removed 3 bases at V and 7 bases at J, with 12 bases between. CDR1 and CDR2 from the germline V gene are SQVTM and ANQGSEA. There are 12 residues in the CDR3. CDR3 nucleotides: TGCAGCGTTGAGGGGGGATTTGGTGGCTACACCTTC. It translates to CSVEGGFGGYTF.

This clonotype was seen repeatedly, ten times or more. The V and J genes are TRBV7-9 and TRBJ1-2; D is unresolved. CDR3 size: 10 residues. The V gene's germline CDR1 is SEHNR and CDR2 FQNEAQ (reference sequence). Trimming shortened V by 6 bases and J by 12 bases, and 11 bases separated the two germline ends. The CDR3 bases are TGTGCCAGCAGTTACCTCCTTGACACCTTC. This sequence encodes CASSYLLDTF.